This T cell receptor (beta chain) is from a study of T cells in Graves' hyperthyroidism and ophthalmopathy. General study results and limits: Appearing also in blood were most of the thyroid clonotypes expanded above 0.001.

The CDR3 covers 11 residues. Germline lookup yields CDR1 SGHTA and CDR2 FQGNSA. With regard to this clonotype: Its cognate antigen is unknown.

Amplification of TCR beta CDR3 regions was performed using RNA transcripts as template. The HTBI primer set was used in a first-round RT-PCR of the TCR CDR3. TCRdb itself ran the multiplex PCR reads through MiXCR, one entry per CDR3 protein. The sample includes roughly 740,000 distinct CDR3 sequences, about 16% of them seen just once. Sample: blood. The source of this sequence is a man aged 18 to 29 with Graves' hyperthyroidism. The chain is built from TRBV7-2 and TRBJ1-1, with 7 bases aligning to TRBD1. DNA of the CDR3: TGTGTGGGAGGGGGCACCACTGAAGCTTTCTTT. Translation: CVGGGTTEAFF.